The 19 T cell receptor beta chains below were found in one sample sequenced in a study of blood T cell repertoires in COVID-19. Generated by immunoSEQ multiplex PCR, the TCRdb table keeps only in-frame clones and is missing some. The sample contains approximately 69,000 clones, less than 85% of which appear only once. The sample was peripheral blood. These receptor sequences come from a man aged 45-65 years with COVID-19, enrolled during active disease.

The chain carries TRBV18 and TRBJ1-2, with 11 bases aligning to TRBD1. Germline V gene data show CDR1 as KGHSH and CDR2 as LQKENI. With 5 bases clipped from V and 0 bases from J, the junction kept 2 bases outside the gene matches. CDR3 length: 15 amino acids. DNA of the CDR3: TGTGCCAGCTCATTGGGACAGGGGGCTAACTATGGCTACACCTTC. It translates to CASSLGQGANYGYTF.

This clone was counted between two and nine times. The chain combines TRBV6-6 with TRBJ1-2, with 9 bases matching TRBD1. V dropped 5 bases and J dropped 4; count of bases not matched to a gene: 14. CDR1 MNHNY and CDR2 SVGAGI come from the germline V gene (reference sequence). There are 17 residues in the CDR3. The CDR3 DNA is TGTGCCAGCAGTCTTGAGACAGGGGGACGCTTTTCCTATGGCTACACCTTC. As protein: CASSLETGGRFSYGYTF.

J is TRBJ2-2 and V is TRBV10-3, with a tentative D call TRBD1 (6 bases). CDR1 and CDR2 from the germline V gene are ENHRY and SYGVKD. V lost 10 bases to trimming and J lost 2 bases, with 11 bases between them. This CDR3 is 13 amino acids long. The chain's CDR3 is CANSDRNTGELFF. The CDR3 coding sequence is TGTGCCAACTCGGACAGAAACACCGGGGAGCTGTTTTTT.

This chain joins TRBV4-2 and TRBJ1-3; no definite D call. The V gene lost 0 bases and the J gene lost 0 bases, with 15 bases spanning the gap. Looked up from germline, CDR1 is LGHNA and CDR2 is YNFKEQ. The CDR3 length is 18 residues. The CDR3 DNA reads TGTGCCAGCAGCCAAGATCCGGTGGCCGACTTCTCTGGAAACACCATATATTTT. It encodes CASSQDPVADFSGNTIYF.

CDR3 region: CASSIQGGRPGELFF. The CDR3 nucleotides read TGTGCCAGCAGTATACAAGGGGGCCGTCCCGGGGAGCTGTTTTTT. The chain carries TRBV28 and TRBJ2-2; 7 nucleotides align to TRBD1. Germline CDR1 is MDHEN and CDR2 is SYDVKM. Trimming removed 5 bases from V and 6 bases from J; junction bases left unmatched: 9. There are 15 residues in the CDR3.

The chain employs TRBV5-8 and TRBJ2-7, with 9 bases identical to TRBD1. Germline CDR1 SGHTS, CDR2 YDEGEE. The CDR3 runs 17 residues. The V segment lost 0 bases and the J segment 4 bases; nucleotides outside the gene matches: 11. DNA for the CDR3: TGTGCCAGCAGCTTGGCCGCTTCCGAGACAGGGGGATACGAGCAGTACTTC. Translating gives CASSLAASETGGYEQYF. The whole variable domain, remainder taken from reference TRBV5-8 and TRBJ2-7, is EAGVTQSPTHLIKTRGQQATLRCSPISGHTSVYWYQQALGLGLQFLLWYDEGEERNRGNFPPRFSGRQFPNYSSELNVNALELEDSALYLCASSLAASETGGYEQYFGPGTRLTVT.

The chain recombines TRBV4-2 with TRBJ1-1, with no clear D. This CDR3 has 13 residues. Looked up from germline, CDR1 is LGHNA and CDR2 is YNFKEQ. The V end lost 4 bases, the J end lost 3 bases, and 9 bases lay between the germline ends. The CDR3 here is CASSLGEDTEAFF. The CDR3 bases are TGTGCCAGCAGCCTCGGGGAGGACACTGAAGCTTTCTTT.

The J gene is TRBJ1-5, the V gene TRBV5-1; 7 positions agree with TRBD1. Germline V lookup: CDR1 SGHRS, CDR2 YFSETQ. This CDR3 comprises 15 residues. The V and J ends lost 4 bases and 3 bases, in that order; junction bases with no gene match: 7. The CDR3 loop is CASSVTGLYNQPQHF. The DNA for the CDR3 is TGCGCCAGCAGCGTGACAGGGTTATACAATCAGCCCCAGCATTTT.

The V call is TRBV11-2, the J call TRBJ2-6, with D tentatively TRBD2 (5 bases). The CDR3 extends over 18 amino acids. V was clipped by 5 bases and J by 0 bases, with 17 bases between them. The germline CDR1 and CDR2 sequences are SGHAT and FQNNGV. The CDR3 loop is CASSPSRVRVSGANVLTF. The CDR3 DNA reads TGTGCCAGCAGCCCATCCCGCGTGAGGGTCTCTGGGGCCAACGTCCTGACTTTC.

This clone was recorded only once. The chain couples TRBV19 to TRBJ1-6; D remains unclear. CDR3 length: 16 amino acids. Germline lookup yields CDR1 LNHDA and CDR2 SQIVND (reference sequence). V was cut by 1 base and J by 4 bases, with 11 bases left in between. This chain's CDR3 is CASSIGAVGYNSPLHF. The CDR3 DNA reads as TGTGCCAGTAGTATAGGCGCAGTCGGGTATAATTCACCCCTCCACTTT. The full variable domain, its missing parts supplied by reference TRBV19 and TRBJ1-6, is DGGITQSPKYLFRKEGQNVTLSCEQNLNHDAMYWYRQDPGQGLRLIYYSQIVNDFQKGDIAEGYSVSREKKESFPLTVTSAQKNPTAFYLCASSIGAVGYNSPLHFGNGTRLTVT.

This chain links TRBV18 with TRBJ1-3, with 10 positions matching TRBD1. Unmatched junction bases numbered 13, after V lost 5 bases and J lost 0 bases. Germline V lookup: CDR1 KGHSH, CDR2 LQKENI. The CDR3 extends over 19 amino acids. The CDR3 bases are TGTGCCAGCTCAATACAGCAGGGACAGGGGTCGAGCTCTGGAAACACCATATATTTT. This encodes CASSIQQGQGSSSGNTIYF.

The rearrangement uses TRBV6-5 and TRBJ1-2; a weak D match, TRBD1 (5 bases). The V end lost 5 bases, the J end lost 7 bases, and 14 bases lay between the germline ends. The CDR3 totals 13 residues. The germline V gene encodes CDR1 MNHEY and CDR2 SVGAGI. The DNA for the CDR3 is TGTGCCAGCAGTACCGGGGGGAGAGGTGGCTACACCTTC. Amino acids: CASSTGGRGGYTF.

This clone was seen a handful of times. The chain joins TRBV5-4 to TRBJ1-1; TRBD1 aligns across 10 bases. Losses at the gene ends were 2 bases for V and 2 bases for J; bases not matched to a gene: 3. The germline V gene has CDR1 SGHNT and CDR2 YYREEE (reference sequence). This CDR3 comprises 15 residues. In DNA, the CDR3 is TGTGCCAGCAGCTTTCAGACAGGGGGCAACACTGAAGCTTTCTTT. Its protein is CASSFQTGGNTEAFF.

The rearrangement links TRBV5-1 to TRBJ2-5, with 7 positions matching TRBD1. Germline V CDR1 and CDR2: SGHRS, YFSETQ. This CDR3 spans 14 amino acids. V shed 4 bases, J shed 5 bases, and the junction held 8 bases outside the gene matches. The CDR3 sequence: CASSMGRGSETQYF. In nucleotides, the CDR3 is TGCGCCAGCAGCATGGGCAGGGGGAGTGAGACCCAGTACTTC. The whole variable domain, remainder taken from reference TRBV5-1 and TRBJ2-5, is KAGVTQTPRYLIKTRGQQVTLSCSPISGHRSVSWYQQTPGQGLQFLFEYFSETQRNKGNFPGRFSGRQFSNSRSEMNVSTLELGDSALYLCASSMGRGSETQYFGPGTRLLVL.

The V call is TRBV11-3, the J call TRBJ1-6; unclear D gene. CDR1 and CDR2 from the germline V gene are SGHNT and YENEEA. This CDR3 has 15 residues. Trimming took off 4 bases at V and 7 bases at J, with 14 bases between the two ends. The CDR3 sequence: CASSSHFSVNSPLHF. DNA for the CDR3: TGTGCCAGCAGCTCTCACTTCTCCGTGAATTCACCCCTCCACTTT.

In this sample, this clone turned up a few times. This rearrangement joins TRBV24-1 to TRBJ2-3; the match to TRBD1 covers 12 bases. CDR1 KGHDR and CDR2 SFDVKD come from the germline V gene. The ends lost 4 bases at V and 6 bases at J; junction bases unmatched: 7. CDR3 length: 16 residues. The CDR3 region is CATSDSGQGAVDTQYF. The DNA of the CDR3 is TGTGCCACCAGTGACTCGGGACAGGGGGCCGTTGATACGCAGTATTTT.

The rearrangement links TRBV11-1 to TRBJ1-1; TRBD1 matches 9 bases. This CDR3 has 15 amino acids. Germline CDR1 SGHAT, CDR2 FQDESV (reference sequence). V gave up 5 bases and J gave up 7 bases; unmatched junction bases: 11. CDR3 region: CASSPRDRARHEAFF. For the CDR3, the DNA is TGTGCCAGCAGCCCCCGGGACAGGGCCAGACATGAAGCTTTCTTT.

This clone was picked up a small number of times. V usage is TRBV5-3 and J usage is TRBJ1-2, with a tentative D call TRBD1 (5 bases). TRBV5-3 has ORF status, its function being uncertain. Trimming took 0 bases from V and 5 from J, leaving 14 bases between them. This CDR3 spans 15 amino acids. The CDR3 coding sequence is TGTGCCAGAAGCTTGGCCGGGGGTACCCATTATGGCTACACCTTC. It yields the protein CARSLAGGTHYGYTF.

J is TRBJ1-2 and V is TRBV3-1 (or the pseudogene TRBV3-2); 7 bases agree with TRBD1. The V and J ends lost 1 base and 5 bases, in that order; junction bases with no gene match: 1. Germline CDR1 reads LGHDT; CDR2 reads YNNKEL (reference sequence). The CDR3 runs to 13 residues. CDR3 DNA sequence: TGTGCCAGCAGCCAAGCAGGGGGATATGGCTACACCTTC. Protein sequence: CASSQAGGYGYTF.